This T cell receptor (beta chain) is drawn from a study of control samples from healthy donors and cancer patients. Generated by immunoSEQ multiplex PCR, the TCRdb table keeps only in-frame clones and is missing some. The data hold roughly 160,000 clones, with around 90% observed a single time. The sample comprised blood. This TCR was sampled from a woman in her 30s in good health.

Written as DNA, the CDR3 is TGTGCCAGCAGAACCCCAGGGCGCACAGATACGCAGTATTTT. It translates to CASRTPGRTDTQYF. The rearrangement links TRBV6-5 to TRBJ2-3; D possibly corresponds to TRBD1 (5 bases). The CDR3 consists of 14 residues. CDR1 MNHEY and CDR2 SVGAGI come from the germline V gene. Trimming pared 6 bases from V and 1 base from J, leaving 11 bases between.